This T cell receptor (beta chain) was identified in a study of T cells after yellow fever vaccination. This clonotype has only a few counts. TCRdb used MiXCR to reprocess the 5' RACE reads, holding one entry per CDR3 protein. The table includes 350,000 to 450,000 distinct CDR3 sequences, under 7.5% detected once. The germline gives CDR1 LNHDA, CDR2 SQIVND (reference sequence). The V gene lost 5 bases and the J gene lost 1 base, with 11 bases spanning the gap. The CDR3 contains 14 residues. This specimen was PBMCs, taken 5 days after the yellow fever booster vaccination. The receptor was derived from a man aged 25-45 years who received the YFV17D yellow fever vaccine. The chain has TRBV19 and TRBJ2-5; D perhaps matches TRBD2 (6 bases). For the CDR3, the DNA is TGTGCCAGTAGTCCACTAGCACTCCAAGAGACCCAGTACTTC. It yields the protein CASSPLALQETQYF.